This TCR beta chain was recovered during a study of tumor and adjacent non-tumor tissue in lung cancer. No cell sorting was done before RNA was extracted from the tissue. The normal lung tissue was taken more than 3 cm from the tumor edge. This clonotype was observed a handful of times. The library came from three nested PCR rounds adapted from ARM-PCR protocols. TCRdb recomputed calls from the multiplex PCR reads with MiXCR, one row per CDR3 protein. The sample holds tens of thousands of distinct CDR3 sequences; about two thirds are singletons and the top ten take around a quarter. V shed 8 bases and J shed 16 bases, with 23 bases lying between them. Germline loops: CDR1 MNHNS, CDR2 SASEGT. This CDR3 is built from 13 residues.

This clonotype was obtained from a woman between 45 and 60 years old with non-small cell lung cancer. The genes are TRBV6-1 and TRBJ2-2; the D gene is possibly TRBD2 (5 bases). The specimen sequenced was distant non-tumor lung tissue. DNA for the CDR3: TGTGCCAGCCTAGTGAGGAACACCGGGAAGCCGTTTTTT. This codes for CASLVRNTGKPFF.